Below are 5 T cell receptor beta chains sequenced from a single sample in a study of Ad26.COV2.S vaccination and SARS-CoV-2 variants. Treatment: around 19 received Ad26.COV2.S at low or high dose, single or two shots; about 5 received placebo; per-sample allocation not given. Samples analyzed were those drawn on day 63 after the first vaccine or placebo injection. Assay used: immunoSEQ multiplex PCR; TCRdb lists only in-frame clones, some missing. Counted here are roughly 320,000 clones, around 84% occurring once; the ten biggest clones make up 1.5% to 2.5%. Material: peripheral blood, obtained in a trial of Ad26.COV2.S vaccine versus placebo. These receptors were taken from a person aged 18 to 65 who received the Ad26.COV2.S COVID-19 vaccine or a placebo.

This CDR3 is CAWSISLAGGPNEQFF. The CDR3 DNA reads TGTGCCTGGAGTATTAGTCTAGCGGGGGGGCCCAATGAGCAGTTCTTC. The V call is TRBV30, the J call TRBJ2-1; 12 bases fit TRBD2. V lost 2 bases to trimming and J lost 6 bases; unmatched junction nucleotides: 8. Germline V gene sequence: CDR1 GTSNPN, CDR2 SVGIG (reference sequence). This CDR3 has 16 residues.

The chain links TRBV7-2 to TRBJ2-3, with 13 bases that match TRBD2. The trim removed 4 bases at V and 1 base at J, leaving 5 bases unmatched. The CDR3 is made up of 17 amino acids. Germline CDR1 reads SGHTA; CDR2 reads FQGNSA. The CDR3 loop reads CASSSGLAGAGTDTQYF. The DNA for the CDR3 is TGTGCCAGCAGCTCCGGACTAGCGGGGGCCGGCACAGATACGCAGTATTTT.

V and J are TRBV11-2 and TRBJ2-3; D unresolved. The CDR3 is 15 residues long. The germline gives CDR1 SGHAT, CDR2 FQNNGV. Trimming shortened V by 5 bases and J by 3 bases, and 15 bases separated the two germline ends. CDR3 DNA: TGTGCCAGCAGCCCGCTTAGCCAGGCAACAGATACGCAGTATTTT. Translating it yields CASSPLSQATDTQYF.

The chain couples TRBV30 to TRBJ2-3; TRBD1 aligns across 8 bases. The CDR3 runs 14 residues. V dropped 1 base and J dropped 4; count of bases not matched to a gene: 4. The germline V gene encodes CDR1 GTSNPN and CDR2 SVGIG (reference sequence). The CDR3 DNA reads as TGTGCCTGGAGTGGGACAGGGACGGCAGATACGCAGTATTTT. It is translated as CAWSGTGTADTQYF. Full variable domain (remainder filled in from reference TRBV30 and TRBJ2-3): SQTIHQWPATLVQPVGSPLSLECTVEGTSNPNLYWYRQAAGRGLQLLFYSVGIGQISSEVPQNLSASRPQDRQFILSSKKLLLSDSGFYLCAWSGTGTADTQYFGPGTRLTVL.

The rearrangement joins TRBV19 to TRBJ1-1, with D possibly being TRBD1 (5 bases). The length of the CDR3 is 14 residues. Trimming left V 6 bases short and J 8 bases short, with 19 bases between. Germline CDR1 and CDR2: LNHDA and SQIVND (reference sequence). The CDR3 reads CASRRAGNLREAFF. The CDR3, as DNA: TGTGCCAGTAGAAGGGCAGGGAACCTGAGGGAAGCTTTCTTT.